Listed below are T cell receptor beta chains from one sample, sequenced in a study of T cells in Graves' hyperthyroidism and ophthalmopathy. Each CDR3 protein gets one entry after TCRdb re-called the multiplex PCR reads with MiXCR. This sample has about 700,000 distinct CDR3 sequences; just under 45% occur once, and the top ten carry about 7.7%. Sequenced sample: peripheral blood or thyroid tissue (not recorded which). The receptors originated from an adult man with Graves' disease, either hyperthyroidism or ophthalmopathy (not recorded which). The CDR3 runs from the conserved cysteine through the conserved F or W. Each record gives: clone size, V gene, D gene, J gene, CDR3 protein, CDR3 DNA. The D gene is left open where the match is weak. A row's size may be missing; if present it is once, few, many or a size class.

clone_size: many
v_call: TRBV2
d_call: TRBD1
j_call: TRBJ1-2
cdr3_aa: CASTVQGVSYTF
cdr3_nt: TGTGCCAGCACTGTACAGGGGGTGAGCTACACCTTC

clone_size: few
v_call: TRBV2
d_call: .
j_call: TRBJ1-2
cdr3_aa: CASSEARRYGYTF
cdr3_nt: TGTGCCAGCAGTGAAGCCCGGAGATATGGCTACACCTTC

clone_size: .
v_call: TRBV5-1
d_call: .
j_call: TRBJ1-2
cdr3_aa: CASSLGQGGLDGYTF
cdr3_nt: TGCGCCAGCAGCTTGGGTCAAGGGGGTTTGGATGGCTACACCTTC

clone_size: few
v_call: TRBV2
d_call: TRBD1
j_call: TRBJ1-1
cdr3_aa: CASSERQGMDEAFF
cdr3_nt: TGTGCCAGCAGTGAAAGACAGGGGATGGATGAAGCTTTCTTT

clone_size: few
v_call: TRBV20-1
d_call: .
j_call: TRBJ2-7
cdr3_aa: CSARTPGAHEQYF
cdr3_nt: TGCAGTGCTAGGACACCAGGGGCCCACGAGCAGTACTTC

clone_size: many
v_call: TRBV12-3/TRBV12-4
d_call: .
j_call: TRBJ1-4
cdr3_aa: CASSGSYEEKLFF
cdr3_nt: TGTGCCAGCTCGGGCAGTTATGAAGAAAAACTGTTTTTT

clone_size: .
v_call: TRBV9
d_call: TRBD1
j_call: TRBJ1-1
cdr3_aa: CASSHRGLRDTEAFF
cdr3_nt: TGTGCCAGCAGCCACAGGGGGCTTAGGGACACTGAAGCTTTCTTT

clone_size: many
v_call: TRBV10-2
d_call: .
j_call: TRBJ1-2
cdr3_aa: CASSDYSGVPNYGYTF
cdr3_nt: TGCGCCAGCAGTGATTATTCAGGGGTTCCCAACTATGGCTACACCTTC

clone_size: .
v_call: TRBV20-1
d_call: .
j_call: TRBJ2-7
cdr3_aa: CSASSQQGTGSYEQYF
cdr3_nt: TGCAGTGCCAGCAGCCAACAAGGGACGGGGAGCTACGAGCAGTACTTC

clone_size: few
v_call: TRBV6-5
d_call: .
j_call: TRBJ1-5
cdr3_aa: CASSYDFRNQPQHF
cdr3_nt: TGTGCCAGCAGTTACGATTTCCGGAATCAGCCCCAGCATTTT

clone_size: many
v_call: TRBV12-3/TRBV12-4
d_call: TRBD1
j_call: TRBJ1-6
cdr3_aa: CASSNRGGSPLHF
cdr3_nt: TGTGCCAGCAGTAACAGGGGTGGTTCACCCCTCCACTTT

clone_size: .
v_call: TRBV7-8
d_call: .
j_call: TRBJ2-5
cdr3_aa: CASSLEGRQETQYF
cdr3_nt: TGTGCCAGCAGCTTAGAGGGGAGGCAAGAGACCCAGTACTTC

clone_size: few
v_call: TRBV6-5
d_call: TRBD2
j_call: TRBJ2-5
cdr3_aa: CASSLAGGPEETQYF
cdr3_nt: TGTGCCAGCAGTTTAGCGGGAGGGCCAGAAGAGACCCAGTACTTC

clone_size: many
v_call: TRBV11-2
d_call: .
j_call: TRBJ1-4
cdr3_aa: CASSLGRWNEKLFF
cdr3_nt: TGTGCCAGCAGTCTGGGACGGTGGAATGAAAAACTGTTTTTT

clone_size: once
v_call: TRBV5-1
d_call: .
j_call: TRBJ1-1
cdr3_aa: CASSLEMRPTNTEAFF
cdr3_nt: TGCGCCAGCAGCTTGGAAATGCGTCCTACGAACACTGAAGCTTTCTTT

clone_size: .
v_call: TRBV7-9
d_call: .
j_call: TRBJ2-2
cdr3_aa: CASSLQGAAGELFF
cdr3_nt: TGTGCCAGCAGCCTCCAAGGGGCGGCCGGGGAGCTGTTTTTT

clone_size: few
v_call: TRBV20-1
d_call: TRBD1
j_call: TRBJ1-2
cdr3_aa: CSASRDRDIRDYTF
cdr3_nt: TGCAGTGCTAGTAGGGACAGGGATATTCGGGACTACACCTTC

clone_size: .
v_call: TRBV7-9
d_call: TRBD1
j_call: TRBJ2-7
cdr3_aa: CASSVRDRGYEQYF
cdr3_nt: TGTGCCAGCAGCGTCCGGGACAGGGGATACGAGCAGTACTTC

clone_size: .
v_call: TRBV9
d_call: .
j_call: TRBJ1-6
cdr3_aa: CASSATWGNNSPLHF
cdr3_nt: TGTGCCAGCAGCGCAACTTGGGGAAATAATTCACCCCTCCACTTT

clone_size: many
v_call: TRBV7-6
d_call: .
j_call: TRBJ2-6
cdr3_aa: CASSLEGGDSGANVLTF
cdr3_nt: TGTGCCAGCAGCTTAGAAGGGGGGGACTCTGGGGCCAACGTCCTGACTTTC

clone_size: once
v_call: TRBV2
d_call: .
j_call: TRBJ1-4
cdr3_aa: CASSGVFWRPPNEKLFF
cdr3_nt: TGTGCCAGCAGTGGCGTTTTTTGGCGCCCACCTAATGAAAAACTGTTTTTT

clone_size: once
v_call: TRBV29-1
d_call: .
j_call: TRBJ2-7
cdr3_aa: CSVEDGPGSYEQYF
cdr3_nt: TGCAGCGTTGAAGATGGACCGGGGAGCTACGAGCAGTACTTC

clone_size: .
v_call: TRBV5-1
d_call: TRBD1
j_call: TRBJ1-1
cdr3_aa: CASARLPDRGLRAFF
cdr3_nt: TGCGCCAGCGCGCGTCTCCCCGACAGGGGGCTGAGGGCTTTCTTT

clone_size: few
v_call: TRBV25-1
d_call: TRBD1
j_call: TRBJ1-1
cdr3_aa: CASVETYRQGRIPNTEAFF
cdr3_nt: TGTGCCAGCGTTGAGACCTACCGACAGGGAAGGATCCCGAACACTGAAGCTTTCTTT

clone_size: .
v_call: TRBV7-9
d_call: .
j_call: TRBJ1-6
cdr3_aa: CASSLRAAGSPLHF
cdr3_nt: TGTGCCAGCAGCTTGAGGGCAGCGGGTTCACCCCTCCACTTT

clone_size: .
v_call: TRBV5-4
d_call: .
j_call: TRBJ2-7
cdr3_aa: CASSIRTASKAYEQYF
cdr3_nt: TGTGCCAGCAGCATCCGGACGGCTTCAAAGGCCTACGAGCAGTACTTC

clone_size: .
v_call: TRBV9
d_call: TRBD1
j_call: TRBJ2-2
cdr3_aa: CASSMTGGNTGELFF
cdr3_nt: TGTGCCAGCAGCATGACAGGGGGGAACACCGGGGAGCTGTTTTTT